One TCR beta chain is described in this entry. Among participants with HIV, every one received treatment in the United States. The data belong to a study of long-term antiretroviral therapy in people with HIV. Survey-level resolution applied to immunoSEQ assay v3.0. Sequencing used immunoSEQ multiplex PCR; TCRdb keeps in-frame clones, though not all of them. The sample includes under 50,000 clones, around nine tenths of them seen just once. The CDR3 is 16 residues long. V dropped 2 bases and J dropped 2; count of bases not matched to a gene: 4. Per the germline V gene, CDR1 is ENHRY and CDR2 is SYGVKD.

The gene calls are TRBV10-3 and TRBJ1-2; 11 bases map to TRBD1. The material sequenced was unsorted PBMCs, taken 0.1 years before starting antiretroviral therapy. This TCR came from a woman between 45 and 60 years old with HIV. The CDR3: CAISELGQGGNYGYTF. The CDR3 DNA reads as TGTGCCATCAGTGAGCTGGGACAGGGGGGAAACTATGGCTACACCTTC.